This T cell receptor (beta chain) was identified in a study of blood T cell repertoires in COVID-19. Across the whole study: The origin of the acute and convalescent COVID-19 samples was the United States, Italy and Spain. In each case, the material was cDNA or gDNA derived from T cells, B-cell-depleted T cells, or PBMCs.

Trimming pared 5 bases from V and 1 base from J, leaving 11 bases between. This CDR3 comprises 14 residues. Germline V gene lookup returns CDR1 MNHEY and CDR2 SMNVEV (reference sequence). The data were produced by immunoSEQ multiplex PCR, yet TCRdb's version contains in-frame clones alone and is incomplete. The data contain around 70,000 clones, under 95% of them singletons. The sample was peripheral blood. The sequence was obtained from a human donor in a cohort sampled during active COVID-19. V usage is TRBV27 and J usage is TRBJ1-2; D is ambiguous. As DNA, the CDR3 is TGTGCCAGCAGTCCCCCCGGGAATAACTATGGCTACACCTTC. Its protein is CASSPPGNNYGYTF.